These 15 T cell receptor beta chains share one sample of origin, sequenced in a study of cytotoxic CD8 clonotypes in ibrutinib-treated CLL. Produced via immunoSEQ multiplex PCR; TCRdb's table is partial and in-frame only. The sample has 110,000 to 150,000 clones, approximately 90% seen once; the top ten hold 10% to 11%. The sequencing here drew on PBMCs, taken after 12 months of ibrutinib treatment. These receptors were collected from a human donor with chronic lymphocytic leukemia.

The table lists this clone with a count of one. The rearrangement uses TRBV19 and TRBJ1-5, with D hard to call. V dropped 0 bases and J dropped 4 bases, with 7 bases sitting between them. The CDR3 totals 14 residues. Germline loops: CDR1 LNHDA, CDR2 SQIVND (reference sequence). CDR3 nucleotides: TGTGCCAGTAGTATAGACAGATTAAATCAGCCCCAGCATTTT. It translates to CASSIDRLNQPQHF.

The chain employs TRBV2 and TRBJ2-4; TRBD2 matches at 9 bases. Trimming removed 5 bases from V and 2 bases from J; junction bases left unmatched: 7. The CDR3 runs 16 residues. The germline V gene has CDR1 SNHLY and CDR2 FYNNEI. CDR3 nucleotide sequence: TGTGCCAGCAGTACTATAGCGGGAGAGTCCAAAAACATTCAGTACTTC. Translation gives CASSTIAGESKNIQYF.

This chain links TRBV13 with TRBJ1-4, with D unresolved. Per germline, CDR1 PRHDT and CDR2 FYEKMQ (reference sequence). The V and J ends lost 7 bases and 7 bases respectively, with 13 bases between them. The CDR3 covers 13 residues. CDR3 nucleotide sequence: TGTGCCAGCAAGGGCCCGGCGGGTGAAAAACTGTTTTTT. This gives the protein CASKGPAGEKLFF.

The chain combines TRBV5-1 with TRBJ2-3, with 13 bases fitting TRBD2. The J segment lost 2 bases and the V segment lost 2 bases, leaving 2 bases of the junction unmatched. Germline CDR1 and CDR2: SGHRS and YFSETQ. The CDR3 covers 16 residues. The DNA for the CDR3 is TGCGCCAGCAGCTTCGGGACTAGCGGGACCACAGATACGCAGTATTTT. Residues: CASSFGTSGTTDTQYF.

The V call is TRBV19, the J call TRBJ2-7; 8 bases fit TRBD1. The CDR3 consists of 11 residues. Per germline, CDR1 LNHDA and CDR2 SQIVND (reference sequence). The ends lost 5 bases at V and 6 bases at J; junction bases unmatched: 0. The CDR3 region is CASSDRGEQYF. The CDR3 DNA follows: TGTGCCAGTAGTGACAGGGGCGAGCAGTACTTC.

The gene calls are TRBV27 and TRBJ2-7; TRBD2 agrees at 16 bases. V lost 6 bases and J lost 1; bases outside the gene matches: 9. The CDR3 runs to 18 residues. Germline V CDR1 and CDR2: MNHEY, SMNVEV (reference sequence). CDR3 DNA: TGTGCCAGCAGAGAAATGGGACTAGCGGGAGGGAAATCCTACGAGCAGTACTTC. Amino acid sequence: CASREMGLAGGKSYEQYF.

The chain recombines TRBV6-4 with TRBJ2-2, with TRBD2 as a possible D gene (6 bases). V lost 5 bases, J lost 7 bases, and 11 bases lay in between. CDR1 MRHNA and CDR2 SNTAGT come from the germline V gene. This CDR3 has 13 amino acids. CDR3 region: CASSKTSLGELFF. The CDR3 coding sequence is TGTGCCAGCAGTAAAACTAGCCTCGGGGAGCTGTTTTTT.

This chain uses TRBV6-5 with TRBJ2-7, with D possibly being TRBD2 (6 bases). The V and J ends lost 3 bases and 3 bases respectively, with 18 bases between them. CDR3 length: 16 residues. Germline CDR1 is MNHEY and CDR2 is SVGAGI. In DNA form, the CDR3 reads TGTGCCAGCAGTTATCGGGCCGGGGGTAACCGCTACGAGCAGTACTTC. This sequence encodes CASSYRAGGNRYEQYF.

J is TRBJ2-1 and V is TRBV27, with 9 nucleotides matching TRBD2. The ends lost 0 bases at V and 6 bases at J; junction bases unmatched: 6. The CDR3 is 16 amino acids. Germline V gene sequence: CDR1 MNHEY, CDR2 SMNVEV (reference sequence). The CDR3 DNA follows: TGTGCCAGCAGTTTATCCCCGGGACTAGCTGTCAATGAGCAGTTCTTC. Translated, it gives CASSLSPGLAVNEQFF.

In DNA form, the CDR3 reads TGTGCCAGCTCACCACCGGCTAGCGGGAGTTTAGGTACGCAGTATTTT. Translated: CASSPPASGSLGTQYF. The V gene is TRBV18, the J gene TRBJ2-3; 10 positions match TRBD2. J was trimmed by 8 bases and V by 0 bases; bases with no gene match: 8. The CDR3 has 16 residues. In germline, CDR1 is KGHSH, CDR2 LQKENI.

The CDR3 is CASSQGGGGSGANVLTF. CDR3 nucleotide sequence: TGCGCCAGCAGCCAAGGCGGCGGCGGCTCTGGGGCCAACGTCCTGACTTTC. The J gene is TRBJ2-6, the V gene TRBV4-1; D gene unclear. The germline V gene has CDR1 MGHRA and CDR2 YSYEKL. CDR3 length equals 17 residues. Trimming removed 1 base at V and 0 bases at J, with 10 bases between.

The CDR3 nucleotides are TGCGCCAGCAGCCAAGATTCCAGCGACGCCTACGAGCAGTACTTC. It encodes CASSQDSSDAYEQYF. The V call is TRBV4-3, the J call TRBJ2-7; D is undetermined. The V gene's germline CDR1 is LGHNA and CDR2 YSLEER. The germline V and J ends were trimmed by 0 bases and 2 bases, with 11 bases remaining between them. This CDR3 comprises 15 residues.

The chain couples TRBV2 to TRBJ2-2; 12 nucleotides agree with TRBD1. Germline V gene sequence: CDR1 SNHLY, CDR2 FYNNEI. V lost 7 bases, J lost 6 bases, and 6 bases stayed unmatched. This CDR3 comprises 15 residues. The CDR3 nucleotides read TGTGCCAGCAATCCGGGACAGGGGGCCTCCGGGGAGCTGTTTTTT. The encoded protein is CASNPGQGASGELFF.

The chain is built from TRBV2 and TRBJ1-4; 9 bases line up with TRBD1. The J segment lost 5 bases and the V segment lost 9 bases, leaving 7 bases of the junction unmatched. The length of the CDR3 is 14 residues. Per the germline V gene, CDR1 is SNHLY and CDR2 is FYNNEI. The CDR3: CASGDRDENEKLFF. The CDR3 DNA reads TGTGCCAGTGGGGACAGGGACGAAAATGAAAAACTGTTTTTT.

The chain couples TRBV10-3 to TRBJ1-5; D call uncertain. The CDR3 runs 12 residues. Germline V gene sequence: CDR1 ENHRY, CDR2 SYGVKD. V lost 2 bases and J 4 bases, leaving 3 bases between the germline ends. CDR3 bases: TGTGCCATCAGTGAGAGGAATCAGCCCCAGCATTTT. This encodes CAISERNQPQHF.